This T cell receptor (beta chain) was recovered during a study of OX40 agonist ivuxolimab in advanced cancers. Across the whole study: Intravenous ivuxolimab at 0.01 to 10 mg/kg was given to patients every 2 weeks. Of the participants, over 30% had some prior anti-PD-1, anti-PD-L1 or anti-CTLA-4 therapy, which was allowed. Whole-study results and caveats: The average count of expanded clones was higher among CD8+ T cells than among CD4+.

A word on this clone: What it recognizes is unknown.

Clones were sequenced by immunoSEQ multiplex PCR, and TCRdb holds only the in-frame ones, with some missing. The sample shows roughly 90,000 clones, roughly 93% of them seen only once. CDR3 length: 14 amino acids. In germline, CDR1 is SGHRS, CDR2 YFSETQ. With V trimmed by 4 bases and J by 2 bases, 3 bases remained unmatched. Here the sequenced sample was CD4+ or CD8+ T cells sorted from blood, taken in a trial of the OX40 agonist ivuxolimab. V is TRBV5-1 and J is TRBJ2-3; 8 bases are shared with TRBD1. The source is an adult with an advanced solid tumor such as melanoma, head and neck, liver or kidney cancer. CDR3 nucleotides: TGCGCCAGCAGCAAGGACAGGGCCACAGATACGCAGTATTTT. It codes for CASSKDRATDTQYF.